These 7 T cell receptor beta chains share one sample of origin, sequenced in a study of memory CD8 T cells in hepatitis C reinfection. The time point is: late/post reinfection, 12 to 24 weeks after detection. The sorted cells went straight to TCR sequencing with no prior in vitro expansion. The data were produced by immunoSEQ multiplex PCR, yet TCRdb's version contains in-frame clones alone and is incomplete. The sample includes about 46,000 clones, approximately 89% of them seen just once. Sequencing was carried out using naive CD8+ T cells sorted from blood. Receptor source: a man aged 18 to 30 with hepatitis C virus infection.

The chain employs TRBV6-1 and TRBJ2-1, with D possibly being TRBD1 (5 bases). The CDR3 is made up of 16 amino acids. Germline V gives CDR1 MNHNS, CDR2 SASEGT. V was pared by 3 bases and J by 0 bases, with 12 bases between. CDR3 amino acids: CASSDLGHSSYNEQFF. CDR3 coding DNA: TGTGCCAGCAGTGATCTAGGACACTCCTCCTACAATGAGCAGTTCTTC.

This clone was recorded only once. The genes are TRBV7-9 and TRBJ2-5; perhaps TRBD2 as D (5 bases). Germline CDR1 is SEHNR and CDR2 is FQNEAQ (reference sequence). The CDR3 extends over 17 amino acids. Trimming took 2 bases from V and 1 from J, leaving 17 bases between them. CDR3 in amino acids: CASSLLATGLGQETQYF. The DNA for the CDR3 is TGTGCCAGCAGCTTATTGGCTACGGGGTTGGGCCAAGAGACCCAGTACTTC.

This chain connects TRBV25-1 to TRBJ2-7; D perhaps matches TRBD2 (6 bases). Trimming stripped 2 bases from V and 6 bases from J, with 17 bases between. The germline V gene has CDR1 MGHDK and CDR2 SYGVNS. CDR3 size: 15 residues. In DNA, the CDR3 is TGTGCCAGCAGTGAAACTAGCCAGGGTAGGGGCGAGCAGTACGTC. It translates to CASSETSQGRGEQYV.

The chain uses TRBV29-1 and TRBJ2-2; a possible D gene is TRBD2 (6 bases). This CDR3 has 16 residues. With 2 bases removed from V and 2 bases from J, the gap between germline ends came to 15 bases. Per germline, CDR1 SQVTM and CDR2 ANQGSEA. In DNA form, the CDR3 reads TGCAGCGTTGAAAACGTAGGGGCGGGAAACACCGGGGAGCTGTTTTTT. Encoded protein: CSVENVGAGNTGELFF.

The chain is built from TRBV4-1 and TRBJ1-2, with 7 bases aligning to TRBD1. Germline CDR1 is MGHRA and CDR2 is YSYEKL. CDR3 length: 14 residues. Trimming at V came to 3 bases and at J to 3 bases, leaving 4 bases not matched to a gene. In DNA, the CDR3 is TGCGCCAGCAGCCACACAGGGGTAGACTATGGCTACACCTTC. It codes for CASSHTGVDYGYTF.

The chain recombines TRBV7-9 with TRBJ2-2; TRBD2 might be the D (6 bases). Germline V gene sequence: CDR1 SEHNR, CDR2 FQNEAQ (reference sequence). Trimming took off 8 bases at V and 4 bases at J, with 14 bases between the two ends. The CDR3 extends over 14 amino acids. The CDR3 protein is CASAAGTLTGELFF. For the CDR3, the DNA is TGTGCCAGCGCGGCGGGGACCCTCACCGGGGAGCTGTTTTTT.

The chain combines TRBV6-5 with TRBJ2-2; 7 nucleotides agree with TRBD1. CDR1 is MNHEY and CDR2 is SVGAGI in the germline V gene. After removal of 5 bases from V and 2 bases from J, the junction contained 2 bases not matched to a gene. The CDR3 contains 14 residues. This CDR3 reads CASSNRGNTGELFF. The CDR3 DNA sequence: TGTGCCAGCAGTAACAGGGGTAACACCGGGGAGCTGTTTTTT.